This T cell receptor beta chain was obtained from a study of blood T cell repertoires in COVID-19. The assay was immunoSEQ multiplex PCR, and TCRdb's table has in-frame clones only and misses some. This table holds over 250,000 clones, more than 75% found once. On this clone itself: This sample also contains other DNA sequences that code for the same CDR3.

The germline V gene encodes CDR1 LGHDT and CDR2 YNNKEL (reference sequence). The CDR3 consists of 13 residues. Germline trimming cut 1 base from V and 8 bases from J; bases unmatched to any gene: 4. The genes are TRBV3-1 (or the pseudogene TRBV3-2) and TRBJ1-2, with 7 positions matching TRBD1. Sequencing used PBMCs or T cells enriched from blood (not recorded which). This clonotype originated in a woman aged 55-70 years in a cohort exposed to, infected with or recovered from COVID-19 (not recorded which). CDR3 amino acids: CASSQGQGKGYTF. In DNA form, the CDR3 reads TGTGCCAGCAGCCAAGGACAGGGAAAAGGCTACACCTTC.